A selection of T cell receptor beta chains follows, all from one sample in a study of cytomegalovirus exposure and HLA in healthy donors. The data were produced by immunoSEQ multiplex PCR, yet TCRdb's version contains in-frame clones alone and is incomplete. The repertoire holds roughly 57,000 clones, with 70% to 85% as singletons. The source material was PBMCs. The origin of the receptors is a man aged 45 to 65 in good health and CMV-seronegative. CDR3s include the opening cysteine and the closing phenylalanine or tryptophan. The D gene is left open where the match is weak. The size field is filled for only some rows; it gives once, few, many or a size class.

>TRBJ1-2|-|TRBD1|TRBV6-5
TGTGCCAGCAGTCCGACAGGGAGTTTTGATGGCTACACCTTC
CASSPTGSFDGYTF
>TRBJ1-1|-|-|TRBV28
TGTGCCAGCAGTTTATTAAGAGCCACTGAAGCTTTCTTT
CASSLLRATEAFF
>TRBJ1-5|-|-|TRBV7-3
TGTGCCAGCAGCCTGGGGGGGTCGGGGGAGCCCCAGCATTTT
CASSLGGSGEPQHF
>TRBJ1-1|-|TRBD1|TRBV5-1
TGCGCCAGCAGCTCGGGGGCAGGGGGCACGAACACTGAAGCTTTCTTT
CASSSGAGGTNTEAFF
>TRBJ1-1|-|-|TRBV7-9
TGTGCCAGCAGCTTAGTAGGGGCCGTCACTGAAGCTTTCTTT
CASSLVGAVTEAFF
>TRBJ1-2|-|-|TRBV9
TGTGCCAGCAGCCCCGACGGAGGGGTATACTATGGCTACACCTTC
CASSPDGGVYYGYTF
>TRBJ1-2|-|-|TRBV15
TGTGCCACCAGCAGACCCGGAGGGGTCCTCTTTGATGGCTACACCTTC
CATSRPGGVLFDGYTF
>TRBJ2-2|-|TRBD1|TRBV4-3
TGCGCCAGCAGCCAGGACCCAGGGGGCGCTAGCACCGGGGAGCTGTTTTTT
CASSQDPGGASTGELFF
>TRBJ1-5|-|-|TRBV28
TGTGCCAGCAGTTCGGGGAATCAGCCCCAGCATTTT
CASSSGNQPQHF
>TRBJ2-7|-|-|TRBV5-1
TGCGCCAGCAGCTTCCCCGGTGAGGCGAACGAGCAGTACTTC
CASSFPGEANEQYF
>TRBJ2-7|-|-|TRBV19
TGTGCCAGTAGTCGGGGGGCTTACGAGCAGTACTTC
CASSRGAYEQYF
>TRBJ1-1|few|-|TRBV5-8
TGTGCCAGCAGCTTGTTTCAGGGTATGAACACTGAAGCTTTCTTT
CASSLFQGMNTEAFF
>TRBJ2-4|-|-|TRBV7-9
TGTGCCAGCAGCCCTGCGGCCGGTAGGGCCAAAAACATTCAGTACTTC
CASSPAAGRAKNIQYF
>TRBJ1-2|-|-|TRBV25-1
TGTGCCAGCTCGAAGGGGGACTATGGCTACACCTTC
CASSKGDYGYTF
>TRBJ1-2|-|-|TRBV5-6
TGTGCCAGCAGCTTCGCCGCATTTAGGTCTCGTGGGCACTATGGCTACACCTTC
CASSFAAFRSRGHYGYTF
>TRBJ2-7|-|-|TRBV2
TGTGCCAGCATTGCAGGGAAATCATACGAGCAGTACTTC
CASIAGKSYEQYF
>TRBJ1-2|-|-|TRBV28
TGTGCCAGCAGTCCAGGCAAGCAGGGTGGCTATGGCTACACCTTC
CASSPGKQGGYGYTF
>TRBJ2-5|-|TRBD2|TRBV5-4
TGTGCCAGCAGCTTTACTAGCGGAGAGACCCAGTACTTC
CASSFTSGETQYF
>TRBJ1-1|-|-|TRBV15
TGTGCCACCAGCACCACTACAGGAACTGAAGCTTTCTTT
CATSTTTGTEAFF
>TRBJ2-1|-|-|TRBV6-5
TGTGCCAGCAGTTACGGGGGCGCAGCTAATGAGCAGTTCTTC
CASSYGGAANEQFF
>TRBJ2-3|-|TRBD2|TRBV7-3
TGTGCCAGCAGTCGTGCCCCTGGCGGGGGGGCCTCAGATACGCAGTATTTT
CASSRAPGGGASDTQYF
>TRBJ1-5|-|TRBD1|TRBV19
TGTGCCAGTAGTACCTCCCCCCCGGGACAGGGTGGAATTTGGAATCAGCCCCAGCATTTT
CASSTSPPGQGGIWNQPQHF
>TRBJ2-7|-|TRBD2|TRBV11-1
TGTGCCAGCAGCTTATCGCTCCTAGCGGGGGCGCCCTACGAGCAGTACTTC
CASSLSLLAGAPYEQYF
>TRBJ2-1|-|-|TRBV6-1
TGTGCCACCTGTTCGGGTCGGAGGTACAATGAGCAGTTCTTC
CATCSGRRYNEQFF
>TRBJ2-7|-|-|TRBV7-6
TGTGCCAGCACCCCAGAGGCGTATACCTACGAGCAGTACTTC
CASTPEAYTYEQYF
>TRBJ1-1|-|TRBD1|TRBV27
TGTGCCAGCAGTCCCTTCGACAGGGTTAGCACTGAAGCTTTCTTT
CASSPFDRVSTEAFF
>TRBJ2-3|-|-|TRBV19
TGTGCCAGTAGTGGTACGGGGAAGTACACAGATACGCAGTATTTT
CASSGTGKYTDTQYF
>TRBJ1-1|-|-|TRBV5-1
TGCGCCAGCAGCTTGGCACTCGCGAACACTGAAGCTTTCTTT
CASSLALANTEAFF
>TRBJ2-2|-|TRBD2|TRBV6-6
TGTGCCAGCAGCCCCACGGGGGGGGAGAACACCGGGGAGCTGTTTTTT
CASSPTGGENTGELFF
>TRBJ2-1|-|-|TRBV11-1
TGTGCCAGCAGCTTAGCGGGGGGGCGGAAGGAGCAGTTCTTC
CASSLAGGRKEQFF
>TRBJ2-7|few|-|TRBV18
TGTGCCAGCTCACCTACCGACAGTCTCTACGAGCAGTACTTC
CASSPTDSLYEQYF
>TRBJ2-6|-|-|TRBV6-1
TGTGCCAGCACAGACTCTGGGGCCAACGTCCTGACTTTC
CASTDSGANVLTF
>TRBJ2-3|once|TRBD1|TRBV7-6
TGTGCCAGCAGTAAGGACAGGGGACCCACACTTTCAGATACGCAGTATTTT
CASSKDRGPTLSDTQYF
>TRBJ2-5|few|-|TRBV7-6
TGTGCCAGCAGCTTAGCGGAGGAGGGGGGGCACGGAAAGACCCAGTACTTC
CASSLAEEGGHGKTQYF
>TRBJ2-5|-|-|TRBV21-1
TGTGCCAGCAGCAAAGTAGACAGGGGGGTACAAGAGACCCAGTACTTC
CASSKVDRGVQETQYF
>TRBJ2-3|-|-|TRBV29-1
TGCAGCGTTGAAGACCCTCGCGACTTACTAAACACAGATACGCAGTATTTT
CSVEDPRDLLNTDTQYF
>TRBJ2-7|-|TRBD1|TRBV29-1
TGCAGCGTTGAAGACGGAACAGGGGAGTACTTC
CSVEDGTGEYF
>TRBJ1-1|-|-|TRBV28
TGTGCCAGCAGTTTTACTATCCAGGGTGAAAACACTGAAGCTTTCTTT
CASSFTIQGENTEAFF
>TRBJ1-5|few|-|TRBV5-6
TGTGCCAGCAGCTTGGAGGGGTATCAGCCCCAGCATTTT
CASSLEGYQPQHF
>TRBJ2-3|-|-|TRBV2
TGTGCCAGCAATCCGGGTCAGCATGGGACAGATACGCAGTATTTT
CASNPGQHGTDTQYF
>TRBJ2-5|-|-|TRBV9
TGTGCCAGCAGCGGGTCCGGGGACTTTCTCCCCGGGGAGACCCAGTACTTC
CASSGSGDFLPGETQYF
>TRBJ2-7|-|TRBD2|TRBV5-6
TGTGCCAGCAGCCCCCGGGGGACTAGTGCTTACGAGCAGTACTTC
CASSPRGTSAYEQYF
>TRBJ1-3|-|-|TRBV11-3
TGTGCCAGCAGCTTAGATTCCTATTCTGGAAACACCATATATTTT
CASSLDSYSGNTIYF
>TRBJ1-5|-|-|TRBV19
TGTGCCAGTAGTGTCATCAATCAGCCCCAGCATTTT
CASSVINQPQHF
>TRBJ1-1|-|-|TRBV19
TGTGCCAGTAGTCCTGGCAGGGCTGATGAAGCTTTCTTT
CASSPGRADEAFF
>TRBJ2-1|few|-|TRBV6-6
TGTGCCAGCAGCCTCAGGAACAATGAGCAGTTCTTC
CASSLRNNEQFF
>TRBJ1-2|once|TRBD1|TRBV11-2
TGTGCCAGCAGCTCTGAAGGGGGCGGGATTGGCTACACCTTC
CASSSEGGGIGYTF
>TRBJ2-5|-|-|TRBV6-5
TGTGCCAGCAGTTACGGGACTTCCAAAGAGACCCAGTACTTC
CASSYGTSKETQYF
>TRBJ1-1|-|-|TRBV6-5
TGTGCCAGCAGTTACTTCCCGGACAGTGAGGACACTGAAGCTTTCTTT
CASSYFPDSEDTEAFF
>TRBJ2-7|once|-|TRBV5-1
TGCGCCAGCAGCCGTTCCCCTGGACTCTACGAGCAGTACTTC
CASSRSPGLYEQYF
>TRBJ2-7|-|TRBD1|TRBV30
TGTGCCTGGGGGACAGGGTTAGGCTACGAGCAGTACTTC
CAWGTGLGYEQYF
>TRBJ2-3|once|TRBD2|TRBV9
TGTGCCAGCAGCGGAATAGCGGGGGCCGTCACAGATACGCAGTATTTT
CASSGIAGAVTDTQYF
>TRBJ2-5|-|-|TRBV5-1
TGCGCCAGCAGCTTGAGACCACGGGGGGCCGCTCAAGAGACCCAGTACTTC
CASSLRPRGAAQETQYF